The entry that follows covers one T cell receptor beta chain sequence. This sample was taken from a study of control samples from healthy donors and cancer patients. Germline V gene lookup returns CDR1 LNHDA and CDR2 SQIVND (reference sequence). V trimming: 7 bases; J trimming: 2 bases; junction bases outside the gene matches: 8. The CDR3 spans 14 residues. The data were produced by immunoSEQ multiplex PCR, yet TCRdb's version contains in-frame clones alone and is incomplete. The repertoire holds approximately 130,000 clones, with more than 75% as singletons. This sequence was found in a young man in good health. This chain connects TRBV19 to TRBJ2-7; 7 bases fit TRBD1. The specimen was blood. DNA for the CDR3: TGTGCCAGTACCCCGCAGGGGGTTCCCTACGAGCAGTACGTC. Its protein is CASTPQGVPYEQYV.